The 3 T cell receptor beta chains below all came from one sample that was sequenced in a study of PD-L1 blockade in urothelial cancer. Time point of the sample: peripheral blood 6 weeks after treatment start. Sequenced by immunoSEQ multiplex PCR; TCRdb stores in-frame clones only, minus some. The sample yields 120,000 or so clones, about 84% seen once. The sample in question was PBMCs, obtained around atezolizumab (anti-PD-L1) treatment. The origin of the receptors is a man aged 50 to 59 with urothelial cancer.

The chain is built from TRBV14 and TRBJ2-1, with D possibly matching TRBD2 (5 bases). The CDR3 loop spans 17 amino acids. V was clipped by 0 bases and J by 0 bases, with 12 bases between them. CDR1 is SGHDN and CDR2 is FVKESK in the germline V gene. Here the CDR3 DNA reads TGTGCCAGCAGCCAAGATTTTGGCGGGCTCTCCTACAATGAGCAGTTCTTC. It encodes CASSQDFGGLSYNEQFF.

CDR3 in amino acids: CASSLSRQGDVGYTF. The CDR3 bases are TGTGCCAGCTCACTCAGTAGACAGGGCGACGTCGGCTACACCTTC. The chain joins TRBV18 to TRBJ1-2; 7 nucleotides match TRBD1. Germline CDR1 reads KGHSH; CDR2 reads LQKENI. CDR3 length equals 15 residues. The trim removed 4 bases at V and 8 bases at J, leaving 13 bases unmatched.

J is TRBJ1-1 and V is TRBV6-6; TRBD1 might be the D (6 bases). Germline loops: CDR1 MNHNY, CDR2 SVGAGI (reference sequence). The V gene lost 6 bases and the J gene lost 4 bases, with 15 bases spanning the gap. CDR3 length: 14 residues. CDR3 in amino acids: CASRDSPLSTEAFF. The CDR3 DNA reads as TGTGCCAGCAGGGACAGCCCCCTGAGCACTGAAGCTTTCTTT.